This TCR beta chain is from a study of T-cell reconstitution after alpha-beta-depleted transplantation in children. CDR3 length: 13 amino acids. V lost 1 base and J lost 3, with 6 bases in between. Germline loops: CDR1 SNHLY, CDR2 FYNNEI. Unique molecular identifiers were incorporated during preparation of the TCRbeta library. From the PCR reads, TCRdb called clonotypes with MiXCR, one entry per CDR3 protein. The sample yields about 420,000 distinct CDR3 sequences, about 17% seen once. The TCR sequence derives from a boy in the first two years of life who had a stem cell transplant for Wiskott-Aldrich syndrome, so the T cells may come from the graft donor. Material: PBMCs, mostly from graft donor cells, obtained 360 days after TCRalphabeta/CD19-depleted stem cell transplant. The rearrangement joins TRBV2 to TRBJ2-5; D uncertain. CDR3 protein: CASSEGGKETQYF. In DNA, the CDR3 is TGTGCCAGCAGTGAAGGTGGTAAAGAGACCCAGTACTTC.